What follows are 3 T cell receptor beta chains derived from one specimen sequenced in a study of T cells after yellow fever vaccination. Via MiXCR, TCRdb re-called the 5' RACE reads, giving one row per CDR3 protein. Seen here are about 240,000 distinct CDR3 sequences, roughly 4% observed once, and the top ten hold about 20%. The sequenced sample was PBMCs, obtained 15 days after the yellow fever booster vaccination. These receptor sequences come from a man between 18 and 29 years old who received the YFV17D yellow fever vaccine.

The V call is TRBV7-2, the J call TRBJ1-2; 7 bases line up with TRBD1. The CDR3 is 15 amino acids. With V trimmed by 2 bases and J by 4 bases, 7 bases remained unmatched. Germline V gene lookup returns CDR1 SGHTA and CDR2 FQGNSA. DNA for the CDR3: TGTGCCAGCAGCTTATCGACAGGGAACACCTATGGCTACACCTTC. This codes for CASSLSTGNTYGYTF.

In this sample, this clonotype turned up a few times. V is TRBV9 and J is TRBJ1-1; TRBD1 aligns across 7 bases. The CDR3 is 16 residues long. CDR1 and CDR2 (germline): SGDLS, YYNGEE. J gave up 6 bases and V 3 bases, and 14 bases lay outside the gene matches. CDR3 sequence (DNA): TGTGCCAGCAGCGACTTAAGCTCACAGGGGCGGTCTGAAGCTTTCTTT. Its protein product is CASSDLSSQGRSEAFF.

V gene TRBV18 combines with J gene TRBJ2-7, with unresolved D. CDR1 is KGHSH, CDR2 LQKENI, per germline. The CDR3 extends over 14 amino acids. Trimming shortened V by 3 bases and J by 2 bases, and 11 bases separated the two germline ends. The CDR3 spells CASSPDVGPYEQYF. As DNA, the CDR3 is TGTGCCAGCTCACCCGACGTCGGCCCCTACGAGCAGTACTTC. Full variable domain (rest looked up from reference TRBV18 and TRBJ2-7): NAGVMQNPRHLVRRRGQEARLRCSPMKGHSHVYWYRQLPEEGLKFMVYLQKENIIDESGMPKERFSAEFPKEGPSILRIQQVVRGDSAAYFCASSPDVGPYEQYFGPGTRLTVT.